This section outlines one T cell receptor (beta chain) sequence together with its context. Its specificity is unknown. The V gene's germline CDR1 is SGHAT and CDR2 FQDESV (reference sequence). V lost 3 bases, J lost 6 bases, and 4 bases stayed unmatched. This CDR3 is built from 14 residues. Hyperthyroidism had been newly diagnosed in patients aged 18 to 65, and its duration was under 2 months. Patients were excluded for uncontrolled infection, other autoimmune disease, pregnancy or lactation. The data are from a study of T cells in Graves' hyperthyroidism and ophthalmopathy. Authors of the study amplified TCR beta CDR3 regions from RNA transcripts. A set of HTBI primers served as the primers for a first-round RT-PCR of the TCR CDR3. TCRdb re-called the multiplex PCR reads through MiXCR, storing one row per CDR3 protein. Found here are hundreds of thousands of distinct CDR3 sequences, about half of them singletons; the top ten hold just under 8.5%.

Study outcomes and limitations: Before onset, ophthalmopathy was predicted by the model a median around 6 months earlier. Most expanded thyroid clonotypes above 0.001 also appeared in blood.

Sequencing was done on a sample of peripheral blood or thyroid tissue (not recorded which). The TCR originated in a woman younger than 35 with Graves' hyperthyroidism. This rearrangement joins TRBV11-1 to TRBJ2-2, with 7 bases aligning to TRBD1. This CDR3 is CASSLRQGAGELFF. The CDR3 DNA follows: TGTGCCAGCAGCTTGAGGCAGGGGGCCGGGGAGCTGTTTTTT.